One and the same sample provided the 15 T cell receptor beta chains below, sequenced in a study of cytomegalovirus exposure and HLA in healthy donors. Assay used: immunoSEQ multiplex PCR; TCRdb lists only in-frame clones, some missing. The repertoire holds fewer than 200,000 clones, with 85% as singletons. Input material: PBMCs. Receptor source: a man aged 18-30 years in good health and CMV-seropositive.

The V call is TRBV9, the J call TRBJ1-5; a possible D gene is TRBD1 (6 bases). Trimming cost V 5 bases and J 4 bases, with 19 bases left between them. The CDR3 totals 16 residues. Germline-derived CDR1 and CDR2 are SGDLS and YYNGEE. In DNA form, the CDR3 reads TGTGCCAGCAGAGCGAGATTCAGGGGCCGGAATCAGCCCCAGCATTTT. It is translated as CASRARFRGRNQPQHF.

The genes are TRBV28 and TRBJ2-7; 8 bases are shared with TRBD1. The V and J ends lost 3 bases and 2 bases, in that order; junction bases with no gene match: 9. In germline, CDR1 is MDHEN, CDR2 SYDVKM. This CDR3 is 16 amino acids long. The CDR3 protein is CASSLIRDRNTYEQYF. In nucleotides, the CDR3 is TGTGCCAGCAGTTTGATCCGGGACAGGAATACCTACGAGCAGTACTTC.

The V gene is TRBV27, the J gene TRBJ1-1; unclear D gene. Germline V gene sequence: CDR1 MNHEY, CDR2 SMNVEV (reference sequence). The CDR3 has 13 amino acids. Deletions cut 2 bases from V and 4 bases from J, with 8 bases between. This CDR3 reads CASSLTSGTEAFF. For the CDR3, the DNA is TGTGCCAGCAGTTTAACCTCGGGCACTGAAGCTTTCTTT.

The chain is built from TRBV5-1 and TRBJ2-4, with 11 bases that match TRBD2. CDR1 is SGHRS and CDR2 is YFSETQ in the germline V gene. The CDR3 spans 17 residues. V was clipped by 0 bases and J by 7 bases; unmatched bases: 9. The CDR3 protein is CASSLATSGSPGNIQYF. The CDR3 coding sequence is TGCGCCAGCAGCTTGGCCACTAGCGGGAGCCCAGGGAACATTCAGTACTTC.

The V and J genes are TRBV19 and TRBJ1-1; tentative D call: TRBD1 (5 bases). The CDR3 sequence is 14 residues long. V was cut by 3 bases and J by 5 bases, with 13 bases left in between. Germline V gives CDR1 LNHDA, CDR2 SQIVND (reference sequence). The CDR3 coding sequence is TGTGCCAGTAGTATGGGGCTAGTAGGTACTGAAGCTTTCTTT. This codes for CASSMGLVGTEAFF.

The V gene is TRBV9, the J gene TRBJ1-6, with TRBD1 as a possible D gene (6 bases). The CDR3 totals 14 residues. Trimming removed 3 bases at V and 4 bases at J, with 8 bases between. CDR1 is SGDLS and CDR2 is YYNGEE in the germline V gene. The CDR3 loop reads CASSAGQYNSPLHF. In DNA, the CDR3 is TGTGCCAGCAGCGCTGGACAGTATAATTCACCCCTCCACTTT.

J is TRBJ2-2 and V is TRBV11-3, with D perhaps matching TRBD2 (5 bases). This CDR3 contains 15 residues. Germline V lookup: CDR1 SGHNT, CDR2 YENEEA. Trimming removed 3 bases at V and 0 bases at J, with 8 bases between. The CDR3 DNA reads as TGTGCCAGCAGCTTCCCGGGGTCGAACACCGGGGAGCTGTTTTTT. Translating it yields CASSFPGSNTGELFF.

The genes are TRBV5-1 and TRBJ1-1, with 8 bases aligning to TRBD1. This CDR3 spans 16 amino acids. CDR1 and CDR2 from the germline V gene are SGHRS and YFSETQ. Trimming cost V 5 bases and J 1 base; bases outside gene matches: 10. This CDR3 is CASRLDRGRANTEAFF. Here the CDR3 DNA reads TGCGCCAGCAGGCTAGACAGGGGTCGAGCGAACACTGAAGCTTTCTTT.

Here the CDR3 reads CASRNPRATSATGRSYEQYF. The CDR3 coding sequence is TGTGCCAGCCGCAACCCCCGGGCGACTAGCGCCACGGGTAGGTCCTACGAGCAGTACTTC. This rearrangement joins TRBV2 to TRBJ2-7; 8 nucleotides match TRBD2. Germline loops: CDR1 SNHLY, CDR2 FYNNEI. The CDR3 loop spans 20 amino acids. V was clipped by 8 bases and J by 1 base; unmatched bases: 25.

The genes are TRBV6-5 and TRBJ1-6; 9 bases fit TRBD1. The germline CDR1 and CDR2 sequences are MNHEY and SVGAGI. The CDR3 spans 15 residues. V lost 6 bases, J lost 9 bases, and 9 bases stayed unmatched. In DNA, the CDR3 is TGTGCCAGCAGCACCTCCGGGACAGGGTCTTCACCCCTCCACTTT. It codes for CASSTSGTGSSPLHF.

The chain employs TRBV29-1 and TRBJ1-2, with 7 bases fitting TRBD1. V lost 7 bases, J lost 0 bases, and 11 bases stayed unmatched. The length of the CDR3 is 15 residues. The V gene's germline CDR1 is SQVTM and CDR2 ANQGSEA. The DNA for the CDR3 is TGCAGCGCCGAGGGGGCGGACGGAGCTAACTATGGCTACACCTTC. Translating it yields CSAEGADGANYGYTF.

The chain employs TRBV5-1 and TRBJ1-5, with 8 positions matching TRBD1. With V trimmed by 4 bases and J by 3 bases, 12 bases remained unmatched. Germline loops: CDR1 SGHRS, CDR2 YFSETQ. The CDR3 has 17 amino acids. The CDR3 spells CASSPDPGQGDNQPQHF. The CDR3 coding sequence is TGCGCCAGCAGCCCCGACCCCGGACAGGGCGACAATCAGCCCCAGCATTTT.

The chain is built from TRBV12-5 and TRBJ2-1; 7 bases agree with TRBD2. The J segment lost 5 bases and the V segment lost 0 bases, leaving 10 bases of the junction unmatched. Germline CDR1 reads LGHNT; CDR2 reads FRNRAP. The CDR3 is 17 amino acids. CDR3 amino acids: CASGLVVFLADHNEQFF. The CDR3 nucleotides read TGTGCTAGTGGTTTGGTAGTTTTCCTAGCGGACCACAATGAGCAGTTCTTC.

V is TRBV5-8 and J is TRBJ1-1; the D gene is possibly TRBD1 (6 bases). The CDR3 has 14 amino acids. Germline V gene sequence: CDR1 SGHTS, CDR2 YDEGEE. V was shortened by 0 bases and J by 1 base, with 7 bases between the two germline ends. CDR3 protein: CASSLAGANTEAFF. The CDR3 DNA sequence: TGTGCCAGCAGCTTGGCAGGGGCGAACACTGAAGCTTTCTTT.

This clone was seen just once. The chain employs TRBV27 and TRBJ2-1; D is possibly TRBD2 (5 bases). The CDR3 is made up of 14 amino acids. V was pared by 5 bases and J by 3 bases, with 11 bases between. CDR1 is MNHEY and CDR2 is SMNVEV in the germline V gene (reference sequence). This CDR3 reads CASSLSGIYNEQFF. In nucleotides, the CDR3 is TGTGCCAGCAGTCTCTCGGGGATCTACAATGAGCAGTTCTTC.